One sample yielded the 16 T cell receptor beta chains listed below, sequenced in a study of early stage breast cancer tumors. TCRdb's copy holds only in-frame clones and misses some; the assay was immunoSEQ multiplex PCR. The repertoire holds about 53,000 clones, with about 89% as singletons. Sequenced sample: blood. These receptor sequences come from an older person with breast cancer.

The chain links TRBV7-2 to TRBJ1-2; 8 bases match TRBD1. CDR3 length: 14 residues. V shed 4 bases, J shed 9 bases, and the junction held 10 bases outside the gene matches. Germline-derived CDR1 and CDR2 are SGHTA and FQGNSA. CDR3 residues: CASSWEDRDLSYTF. As DNA, the CDR3 is TGTGCCAGCAGCTGGGAGGACAGGGACCTAAGCTACACCTTC.

The chain recombines TRBV7-2 with TRBJ1-5; D call uncertain. The germline CDR1 and CDR2 sequences are SGHTA and FQGNSA. Trimming left V 4 bases short and J 1 base short, with 8 bases between. The CDR3 contains 14 residues. CDR3: CASSYGRSNQPQHF. The CDR3, as DNA: TGTGCCAGCAGCTACGGGAGGAGCAATCAGCCCCAGCATTTT.

This clone was found a few times. The CDR3 DNA follows: TGTGCCAGCAGTTTAGCAACGGTGGGCTACACCTTC. This sequence encodes CASSLATVGYTF. V and J are TRBV28 and TRBJ1-2; D gene ambiguous. CDR3 length: 12 residues. Trimming took 2 bases from V and 8 from J, leaving 9 bases between them. Germline V gene data show CDR1 as MDHEN and CDR2 as SYDVKM.

V usage is TRBV25-1 and J usage is TRBJ1-5; D is perhaps TRBD1 (5 bases). The CDR3 has 14 amino acids. The ends were cut back, 4 bases at V and 6 bases at J, with 13 bases in the middle. The V gene's germline CDR1 is MGHDK and CDR2 SYGVNS. DNA for the CDR3: TGTGCCAGCAGTGCGGGGGGGACGGGTCAGCCCCAGCATTTT. Its translation: CASSAGGTGQPQHF.

The gene calls are TRBV9 and TRBJ2-2; 11 bases agree with TRBD2. V was pared by 5 bases and J by 6 bases, with 15 bases of the junction left unmatched. The V gene's germline CDR1 is SGDLS and CDR2 YYNGEE. The CDR3 sequence is 18 residues long. CDR3 nucleotides: TGTGCCAGCAGTGACCCACTACTAGCGGGAGTACTTGCCGGGGAGCTGTTTTTT. Translating gives CASSDPLLAGVLAGELFF.

V is TRBV14 and J is TRBJ2-2; possibly TRBD1 for D (5 bases). CDR3 length: 14 residues. Germline V gene sequence: CDR1 SGHDN, CDR2 FVKESK. The V end was cut by 4 bases, the J end by 1 base, with 7 bases between. CDR3 region: CASSRDRNTGELFF. The DNA for the CDR3 is TGTGCCAGCAGCCGAGACAGGAACACCGGGGAGCTGTTTTTT.

The chain has TRBV6-6 and TRBJ2-2; 8 bases map to TRBD2. The V and J ends lost 7 bases and 4 bases, in that order; junction bases with no gene match: 11. CDR1 and CDR2 from the germline V gene are MNHNY and SVGAGI (reference sequence). This CDR3 is built from 16 residues. In DNA form, the CDR3 reads TGTGCCAGCATTAGAGCGGGAGTGTCGGTCACCGGGGAGCTGTTTTTT. Translation gives CASIRAGVSVTGELFF.

This clone was detected a few times. This chain connects TRBV7-2 to TRBJ2-2, with 11 positions matching TRBD2. This CDR3 region has 16 residues. CDR1 is SGHTA and CDR2 is FQGNSA in the germline V gene. J was trimmed by 7 bases and V by 5 bases; bases with no gene match: 9. CDR3 nucleotide sequence: TGTGCCAGCAGCCCGGGACTAGCGGAGGGGGGCGGGGAGCTGTTTTTT. This encodes CASSPGLAEGGGELFF.

V usage is TRBV29-1 and J usage is TRBJ2-1; no clear D gene. This CDR3 is 14 amino acids long. CDR1 and CDR2 from the germline V gene are SQVTM and ANQGSEA. Trimming stripped 3 bases from V and 6 bases from J, with 15 bases between. CDR3 protein: CSVDRSPNRNEQFF. The CDR3 coding sequence is TGCAGCGTTGATCGGAGCCCGAACCGCAATGAGCAGTTCTTC.

The chain recombines TRBV19 with TRBJ2-2, with 7 bases fitting TRBD2. Germline V lookup: CDR1 LNHDA, CDR2 SQIVND (reference sequence). The CDR3 runs 14 residues. The junction had 6 bases not matched to a gene; V was cut back by 7 bases and J by 4 bases. The CDR3, as DNA: TGTGCCAGTAACTTAGCGGGCCTCACCGGGGAGCTGTTTTTT. Protein product: CASNLAGLTGELFF.

This clone appeared a single time. The rearrangement joins TRBV7-2 to TRBJ2-5; 8 bases align to TRBD1. V trimming: 5 bases; J trimming: 4 bases; junction bases outside the gene matches: 3. CDR1 is SGHTA, CDR2 FQGNSA, per germline. CDR3 length: 13 residues. CDR3 sequence: CASSLTGGETQYF. Here the CDR3 DNA reads TGTGCCAGCAGCCTTACAGGGGGAGAGACCCAGTACTTC.

The chain combines TRBV11-2 with TRBJ2-3; 7 bases are shared with TRBD2. Per germline, CDR1 SGHAT and CDR2 FQNNGV. The length of the CDR3 is 16 residues. Trimming at V came to 1 base and at J to 0 bases, leaving 4 bases not matched to a gene. The CDR3 DNA is TGTGCCAGCAGCTTAGGGGGGGGACCCAGCACAGATACGCAGTATTTT. Protein: CASSLGGGPSTDTQYF.

The rearrangement links TRBV19 to TRBJ2-3; D possibly corresponds to TRBD1 (5 bases). This CDR3 contains 14 residues. Trimming pared 8 bases from V and 0 bases from J, leaving 12 bases between. The V gene's germline CDR1 is LNHDA and CDR2 SQIVND (reference sequence). The CDR3 protein is CASRQGPSTDTQYF. CDR3 DNA sequence: TGTGCCAGTCGTCAGGGTCCTAGCACAGATACGCAGTATTTT.

The chain joins TRBV7-2 to TRBJ1-5; tentative D call: TRBD1 (5 bases). Per the germline V gene, CDR1 is SGHTA and CDR2 is FQGNSA. The CDR3 covers 15 residues. Trimming stripped 2 bases from V and 5 bases from J, with 13 bases between. The CDR3 nucleotides are TGTGCCAGCAGCTTACAACCAGGGCTGGATCAGCCCCAGCATTTT. Translating gives CASSLQPGLDQPQHF.

The genes are TRBV29-1 and TRBJ2-7; unclear D gene. V lost 4 bases to trimming and J lost 3 bases, with 10 bases between them. Looked up from germline, CDR1 is SQVTM and CDR2 is ANQGSEA. The CDR3 is 12 residues long. CDR3 sequence reads: CSVGGRGYEQYF. The CDR3 region has the DNA TGCAGCGTTGGTGGTAGAGGCTACGAGCAGTACTTC.

The J gene is TRBJ1-1, the V gene TRBV11-3, with D possibly TRBD1 on 6 matching bases. The CDR3 length is 12 residues. CDR1 is SGHNT and CDR2 is YENEEA in the germline V gene. The germline V and J ends were trimmed by 0 bases and 9 bases, with 8 bases remaining between them. CDR3 sequence (DNA): TGTGCCAGCAGCTTAGAGGGGGACAAAGCTTTCTTT. Its protein product is CASSLEGDKAFF.